This T cell receptor beta chain was recovered during a study of Ad26.COV2.S vaccination and SARS-CoV-2 variants. Noted treatment: 15 to 20 received Ad26.COV2.S at low or high dose, single or two shots; 5 received placebo; per-sample allocation not given. Repertoires come from day 63 after the first vaccine or placebo injection. The CDR3 is 12 residues long. Assay: immunoSEQ multiplex PCR; the TCRdb copy retains only in-frame clones and omits some. The sample shows 250,000 or so clones, roughly 87% of them seen only once. The chain employs TRBV21-1 and TRBJ2-5. TRBV21-1 is a recognized pseudogene. This receptor was obtained from a person between 18 and 59 years old who received the Ad26.COV2.S COVID-19 vaccine or a placebo. The sample here was peripheral blood, taken in a trial of Ad26.COV2.S vaccine versus placebo. The CDR3 region is CASSKDGETQYF. In DNA form, the CDR3 reads TGTGCTAGCAGCAAAGATGGTGAGACCCAGTACTTC.